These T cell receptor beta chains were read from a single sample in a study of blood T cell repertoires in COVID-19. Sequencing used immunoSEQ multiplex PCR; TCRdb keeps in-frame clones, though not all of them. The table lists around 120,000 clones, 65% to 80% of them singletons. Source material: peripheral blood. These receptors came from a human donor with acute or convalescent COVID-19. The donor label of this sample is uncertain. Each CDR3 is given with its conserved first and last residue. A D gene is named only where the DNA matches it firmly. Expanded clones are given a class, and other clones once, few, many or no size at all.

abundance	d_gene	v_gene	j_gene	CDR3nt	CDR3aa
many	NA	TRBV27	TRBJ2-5	TGTGCCAGCAGTTTGATTTCGGGGGGCGCTGAGACCCAGTACTTC	CASSLISGGAETQYF
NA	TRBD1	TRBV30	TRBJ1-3	TGTGCCTGGGGGGGACAGATGTCTGGAAACACCATATATTTT	CAWGGQMSGNTIYF
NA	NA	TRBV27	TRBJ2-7	TGTGCCAGCAGTTTTGTCACCACAACCGGGACACGAGCCTACGAGCAGTACTTC	CASSFVTTTGTRAYEQYF
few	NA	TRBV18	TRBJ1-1	TGTGCCAGCTCACCAGAGGGAGGGTACACTGAAGCTTTCTTT	CASSPEGGYTEAFF
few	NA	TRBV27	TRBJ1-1	TGTGCCAGCAGTTCTGGGGGGGCTAGTGACACTGAAGCTTTCTTT	CASSSGGASDTEAFF
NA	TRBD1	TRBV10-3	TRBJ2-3	TGTGCCATCAGTGAGTCGGACAGGGGGGCAGATACGCAGTATTTT	CAISESDRGADTQYF
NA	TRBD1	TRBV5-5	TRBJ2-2	TGTGCCAGCAGCGAATCCAGGACAGGGAACACCGGGGAGCTGTTTTTT	CASSESRTGNTGELFF
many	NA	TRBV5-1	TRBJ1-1	TGCGCCAGCAGCTCGAGTTCTAGAAGGACTGAAGCTTTCTTT	CASSSSSRRTEAFF
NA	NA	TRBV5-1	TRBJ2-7	TGCGCCAGCAGCCCAATTGGAGGGATGACCTACGAGCAGTACTTC	CASSPIGGMTYEQYF
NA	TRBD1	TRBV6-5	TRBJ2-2	TGTGCCAGCAGGACGACAGGGACCGGGGAGCTGTTTTTT	CASRTTGTGELFF
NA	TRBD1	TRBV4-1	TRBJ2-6	TGCGCCAGCAGCCAACCCAACTCTCGGACAGGGTCTGGGGCCAACGTCCTGACTTTC	CASSQPNSRTGSGANVLTF
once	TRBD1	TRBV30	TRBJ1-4	TGTGCCTGGAGTTCCGGGACAGGGGGGTTTCGGGAAAAACTGTTTTTT	CAWSSGTGGFREKLFF
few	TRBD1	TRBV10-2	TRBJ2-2	TGCGCCAGCACTTACAGGGGGCACACCGGGGAGCTGTTTTTT	CASTYRGHTGELFF
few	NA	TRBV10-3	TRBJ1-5	TGTGCCATCGGGGACTATAGCAATCAGCCCCAGCATTTT	CAIGDYSNQPQHF
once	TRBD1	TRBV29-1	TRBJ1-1	TGCAGCGTTGAAGATCTGGGACAGGGGAACACTGAAGCTTTCTTT	CSVEDLGQGNTEAFF
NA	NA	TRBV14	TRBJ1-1	TGTGCCAGCAGCCAAGGTTATAACGACAACTCGAACACTGAAGCTTTCTTT	CASSQGYNDNSNTEAFF
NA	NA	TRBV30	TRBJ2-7	TGTGCCTGCAGGACCCACACAGGGAGAGGACCATCGGATAAGCAGTACTTC	CACRTHTGRGPSDKQYF
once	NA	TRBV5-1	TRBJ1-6	TGCGCCAGCAGCTTGGAGGGGGTCCATAATTCACCCCTCCACTTT	CASSLEGVHNSPLHF
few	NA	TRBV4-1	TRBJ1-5	TGCGCCAGCAGCCTGGGGGTAGGGGCGGGGGGACAGCCCCAGCATTTT	CASSLGVGAGGQPQHF
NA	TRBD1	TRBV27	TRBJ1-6	TGTGCCAGCAGTTTGGTGCTGACAGGGGGCGGATCACCCCTCCACTTT	CASSLVLTGGGSPLHF
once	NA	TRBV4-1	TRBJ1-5	TGCGCCAGCAGCCAAGATCCGGGTCAGCCCCAGCATTTT	CASSQDPGQPQHF
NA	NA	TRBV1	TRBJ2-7	TGCACCAGCAGCTCATACGAGCAGTACTTC	CTSSSYEQYF
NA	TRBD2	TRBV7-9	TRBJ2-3	TGTGCCAGCAGCTTAGGGCTAGCGGAGAGCACAGATACGCAGTATTTT	CASSLGLAESTDTQYF
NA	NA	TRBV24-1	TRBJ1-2	TGTGCCACCAGTGATGCAACCCCCGGGAGAGGCTACACCTTC	CATSDATPGRGYTF
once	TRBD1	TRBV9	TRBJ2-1	TGTGCCAGCAGCGCCCCGGGACAGGGATTTGGGGGGCTTTACAATGAGCAGTTCTTC	CASSAPGQGFGGLYNEQFF
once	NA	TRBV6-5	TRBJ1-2	TGTGCCACCGTGACTACAGGGAACTATGGCTACACCTTC	CATVTTGNYGYTF
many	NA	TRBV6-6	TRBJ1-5	TGTGCCAGCAGTTACAATCCGGCAGGGGATCAGCCCCAGCATTTT	CASSYNPAGDQPQHF
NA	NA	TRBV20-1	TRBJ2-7	TGCAGTGCTAGATCAGATTACGAGCAGTACTTC	CSARSDYEQYF
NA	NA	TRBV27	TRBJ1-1	TGTGCCAGCAGCCTTGGGAGGTTTACTGAAGCTTTCTTT	CASSLGRFTEAFF
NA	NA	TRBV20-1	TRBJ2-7	TGCAGTGCTAGTTCCCGTTACGAGCAGTACTTC	CSASSRYEQYF
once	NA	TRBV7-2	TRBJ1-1	TGTGCCAGCAGCACCGGGACACCGGGGTACACTGAAGCTTTCTTT	CASSTGTPGYTEAFF
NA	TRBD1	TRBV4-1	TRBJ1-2	TGCGCCAGCAGCCAATTTGGAGGGACAGGCCCGTTAGCTAACTATGGCTACACCTTC	CASSQFGGTGPLANYGYTF
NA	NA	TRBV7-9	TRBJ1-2	TGTGCCAGCAGCTTCGACAGTTGGAACGATGGCTACACCTTC	CASSFDSWNDGYTF
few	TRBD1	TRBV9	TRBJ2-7	TGTGCCAGCAGCCCTGACAGGGGGCCGACCTACGAGCAGTACTTC	CASSPDRGPTYEQYF
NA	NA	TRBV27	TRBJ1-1	TGTGCCAGCAGTTTGAGGGAGGGCACTGAAGCTTTCTTT	CASSLREGTEAFF
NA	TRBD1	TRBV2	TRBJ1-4	TGTGCCAGCAGTCAACAGGGGGCTAATGAAAAACTGTTTTTT	CASSQQGANEKLFF
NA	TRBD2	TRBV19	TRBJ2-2	TGTGCCAGTCGCGACCGGGGGGGCCCGAGGAGAACCGGGGAGCTGTTTTTT	CASRDRGGPRRTGELFF
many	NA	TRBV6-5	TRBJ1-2	TGTGCCAGCAGTCCCGGGGGAATCTATGGCTACACCTTC	CASSPGGIYGYTF
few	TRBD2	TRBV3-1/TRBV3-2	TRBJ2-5	TGTGCCAGCAGCCAGAGCGGGGGTTCAGAGACCCAGTACTTC	CASSQSGGSETQYF
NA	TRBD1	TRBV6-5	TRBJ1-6	TGTGCCAGTACGGGACAGGGAGGGACACCCCTCCACTTT	CASTGQGGTPLHF
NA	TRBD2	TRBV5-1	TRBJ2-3	TGCGCCAGCAGCTTGACAGCGGGGGGCCTCACAGATACGCAGTATTTT	CASSLTAGGLTDTQYF
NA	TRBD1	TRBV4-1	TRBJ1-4	TGCGCCAGCAGCCAAACCCCGTGGGGGACAGTCAATAATGAAAAACTGTTTTTT	CASSQTPWGTVNNEKLFF
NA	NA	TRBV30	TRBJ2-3	TGTGCCTGGAAACGGGGGAGTGGTACAGATACGCAGTATTTT	CAWKRGSGTDTQYF
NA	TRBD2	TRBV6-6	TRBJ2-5	TGTGCCAGCAGTTACTTCGGGGGGCAAGAGACCCAGTACTTC	CASSYFGGQETQYF
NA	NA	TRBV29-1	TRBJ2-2	TGCAGCGTCGGTGATTCAGGGCGCCCCGGCGGGGAGCTGTTTTTT	CSVGDSGRPGGELFF
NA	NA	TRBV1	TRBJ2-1	TGCACCAGCAGCCAAGACACTGACACGGGGAATGAGCAGTTCTTC	CTSSQDTDTGNEQFF
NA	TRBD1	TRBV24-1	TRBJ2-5	TGTGCCACCAGTGATTGGGGACAGGGCCGTAACCAAGAGACCCAGTACTTC	CATSDWGQGRNQETQYF
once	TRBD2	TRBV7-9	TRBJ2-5	TGTGCCAGCAGCCCTACTAGCGGAAAAGAGACCCAGTACTTC	CASSPTSGKETQYF
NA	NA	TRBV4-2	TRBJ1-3	TGTGCCAGCAGCTACACGCGGGGGAATGGAAACACCATATATTTT	CASSYTRGNGNTIYF
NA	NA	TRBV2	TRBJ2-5	TGTGCCAGCAGTTATACAGAAGAGACCCAGTACTTC	CASSYTEETQYF
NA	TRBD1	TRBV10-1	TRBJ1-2	TGCGCCAGCAGTGAGCCCCGGGACAGGGGGCTTTACGACTATGGCTACACCTTC	CASSEPRDRGLYDYGYTF
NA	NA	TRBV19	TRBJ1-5	TGTGCCAGTAGTATGTGGGGGGGGTTGGATCAGCCCCAGCATTTT	CASSMWGGLDQPQHF
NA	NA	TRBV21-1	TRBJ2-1	TGTGCCAGCAGCAACGAGGGTTATAATGAGCAGTTCTTC	CASSNEGYNEQFF
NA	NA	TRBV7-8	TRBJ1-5	TGTGCCAGCAGCCAACGGGAAGCAGGAAGAGGCAATCAGCCCCAGCATTTT	CASSQREAGRGNQPQHF
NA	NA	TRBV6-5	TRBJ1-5	TGTGCCACCTCGGGGGGGAGTGGACAGCCCCAGCATTTT	CATSGGSGQPQHF